This record concerns one T cell receptor beta chain sequence. This CDR3 has 15 residues. CDR1 SNHLY and CDR2 FYNNEI come from the germline V gene. V trimming: 10 bases; J trimming: 2 bases; junction bases outside the gene matches: 10. Profiling relied on immunoSEQ multiplex PCR, and the TCRdb table lists in-frame clones only, not all of them. The table records 24,000 or so clones, approximately 86% of them present only once. The data are from a study of T cells in localized non-small cell lung cancer. The chain employs TRBV2 and TRBJ2-5, with 10 positions matching TRBD1. The clonotype comes from a female donor of 60 years or more with stage I lung adenocarcinoma. The sample was peripheral blood, taken before any cancer treatment. CDR3 DNA: TGTGCCATCACTCCTGGGACAGGGGATCAAGAGACCCAGTACTTC. This translates into CAITPGTGDQETQYF. Full variable domain (missing parts from reference TRBV2 and TRBJ2-5): EPEVTQTPSHQVTQMGQEVILRCVPISNHLYFYWYRQILGQKVEFLVSFYNNEISEKSEIFDDQFSVERPDGSNFTLKIRSTKLEDSAMYFCAITPGTGDQETQYFGPGTRLLVL.